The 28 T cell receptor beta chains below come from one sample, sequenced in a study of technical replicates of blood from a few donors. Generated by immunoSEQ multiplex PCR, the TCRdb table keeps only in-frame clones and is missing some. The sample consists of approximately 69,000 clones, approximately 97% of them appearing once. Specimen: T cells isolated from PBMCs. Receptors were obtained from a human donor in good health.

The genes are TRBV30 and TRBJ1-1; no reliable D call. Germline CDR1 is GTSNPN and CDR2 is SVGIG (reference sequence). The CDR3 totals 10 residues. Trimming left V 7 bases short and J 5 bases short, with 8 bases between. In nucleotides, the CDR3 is TGTGCCTTTCGAGAGACTGAAGCTTTCTTT. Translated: CAFRETEAFF.

CDR3 residues: CASSRGGLYNQPQHF. The CDR3 DNA is TGCGCCAGCAGCCGCGGGGGACTGTACAATCAGCCCCAGCATTTT. The rearrangement joins TRBV4-1 to TRBJ1-5; D is possibly TRBD1 (5 bases). The germline CDR1 and CDR2 sequences are MGHRA and YSYEKL. This CDR3 spans 15 amino acids. With 4 bases removed from V and 3 bases from J, the gap between germline ends came to 13 bases.

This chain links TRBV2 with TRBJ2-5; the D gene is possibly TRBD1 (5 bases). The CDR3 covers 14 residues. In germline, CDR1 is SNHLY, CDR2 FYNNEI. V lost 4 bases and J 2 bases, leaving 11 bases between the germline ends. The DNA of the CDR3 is TGTGCCAGCAGTGGTCAGGGAAAGCAAGAGACCCAGTACTTC. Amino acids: CASSGQGKQETQYF.

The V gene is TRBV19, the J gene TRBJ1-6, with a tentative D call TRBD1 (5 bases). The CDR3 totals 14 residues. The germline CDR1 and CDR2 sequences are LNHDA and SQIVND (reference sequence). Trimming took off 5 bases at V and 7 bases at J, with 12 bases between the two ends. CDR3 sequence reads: CASSRQISNSPLHF. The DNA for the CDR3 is TGTGCCAGTAGTCGACAGATTTCGAATTCACCCCTCCACTTT.

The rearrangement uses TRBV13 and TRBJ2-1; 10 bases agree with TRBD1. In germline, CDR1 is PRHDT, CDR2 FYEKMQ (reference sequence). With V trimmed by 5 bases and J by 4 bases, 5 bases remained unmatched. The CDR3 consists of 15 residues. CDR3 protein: CASSHGTGVYNEQFF. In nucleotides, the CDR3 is TGTGCCAGCAGCCACGGGACAGGGGTTTACAATGAGCAGTTCTTC.

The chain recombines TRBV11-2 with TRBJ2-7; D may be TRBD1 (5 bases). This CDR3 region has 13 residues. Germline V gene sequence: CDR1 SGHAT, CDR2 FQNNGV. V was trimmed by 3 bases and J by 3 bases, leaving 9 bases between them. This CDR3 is CASSFGQGYEQYF. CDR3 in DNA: TGTGCCAGCAGCTTTGGGCAGGGCTACGAGCAGTACTTC.

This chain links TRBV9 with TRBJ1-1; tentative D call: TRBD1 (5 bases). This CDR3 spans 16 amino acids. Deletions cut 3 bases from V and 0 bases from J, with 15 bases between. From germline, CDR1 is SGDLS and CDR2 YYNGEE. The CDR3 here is CASSAGGRILNTEAFF. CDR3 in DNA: TGTGCCAGCAGCGCGGGGGGGAGGATACTGAACACTGAAGCTTTCTTT.

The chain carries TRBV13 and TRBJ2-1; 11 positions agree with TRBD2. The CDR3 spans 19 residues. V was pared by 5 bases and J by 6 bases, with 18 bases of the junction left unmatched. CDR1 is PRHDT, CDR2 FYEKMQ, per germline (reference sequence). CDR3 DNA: TGTGCCAGCAGCCCGGGACTAGCGGACCGGGGAGGGTTTATCAATGAGCAGTTCTTC. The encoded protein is CASSPGLADRGGFINEQFF.

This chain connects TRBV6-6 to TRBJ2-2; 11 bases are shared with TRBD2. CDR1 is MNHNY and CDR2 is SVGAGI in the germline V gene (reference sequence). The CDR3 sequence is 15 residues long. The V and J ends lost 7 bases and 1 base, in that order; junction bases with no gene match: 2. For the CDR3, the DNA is TGTGCCAGCACCGGGACTAGCGGGAACACCGGGGAGCTGTTTTTT. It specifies CASTGTSGNTGELFF.

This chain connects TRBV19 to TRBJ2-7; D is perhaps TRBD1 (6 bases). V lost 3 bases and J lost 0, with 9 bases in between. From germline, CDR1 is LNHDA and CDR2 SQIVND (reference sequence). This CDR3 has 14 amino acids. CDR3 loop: CASSITGSSYEQYF. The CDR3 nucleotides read TGTGCCAGTAGTATCACAGGGAGCTCCTACGAGCAGTACTTC.

The CDR3 sequence is CASSLTGAGEQYF. DNA of the CDR3: TGTGCCAGCAGTCTAACAGGGGCCGGCGAGCAGTACTTC. The genes are TRBV25-1 and TRBJ2-7; 7 nucleotides line up with TRBD1. The CDR3 covers 13 residues. Germline V gene sequence: CDR1 MGHDK, CDR2 SYGVNS. The ends lost 5 bases at V and 6 bases at J; junction bases unmatched: 7.

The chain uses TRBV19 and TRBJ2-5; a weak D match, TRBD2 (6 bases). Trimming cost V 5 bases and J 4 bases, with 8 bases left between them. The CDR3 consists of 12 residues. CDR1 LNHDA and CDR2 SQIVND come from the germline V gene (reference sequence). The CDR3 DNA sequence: TGTGCCAGTAGTGGAGGGTTAGAGACCCAGTACTTC. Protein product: CASSGGLETQYF.

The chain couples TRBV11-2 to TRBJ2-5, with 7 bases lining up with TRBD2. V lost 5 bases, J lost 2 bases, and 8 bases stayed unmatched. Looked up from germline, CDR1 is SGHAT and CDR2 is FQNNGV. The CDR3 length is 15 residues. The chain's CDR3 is CASSELAGLQETQYF. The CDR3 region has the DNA TGTGCCAGCAGCGAGTTAGCGGGCTTACAAGAGACCCAGTACTTC.

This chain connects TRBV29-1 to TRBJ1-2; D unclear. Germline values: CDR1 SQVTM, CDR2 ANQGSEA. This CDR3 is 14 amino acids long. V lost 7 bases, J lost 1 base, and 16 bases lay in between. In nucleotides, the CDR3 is TGCAGCGCCGACGCTCCGTCGGGTAACTATGGCTACACCTTC. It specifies CSADAPSGNYGYTF.

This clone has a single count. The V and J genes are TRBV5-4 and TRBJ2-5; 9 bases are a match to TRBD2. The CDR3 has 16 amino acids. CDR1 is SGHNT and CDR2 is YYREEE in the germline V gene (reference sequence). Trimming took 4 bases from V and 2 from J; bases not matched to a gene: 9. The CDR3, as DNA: TGTGCCAGCAGCCCCCGATCCCTAGCGGGACAAGAGACCCAGTACTTC. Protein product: CASSPRSLAGQETQYF.

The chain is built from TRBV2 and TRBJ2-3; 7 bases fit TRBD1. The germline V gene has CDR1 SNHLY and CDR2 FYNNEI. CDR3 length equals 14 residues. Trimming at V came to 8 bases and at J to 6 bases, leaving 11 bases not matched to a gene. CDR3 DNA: TGTGCCAGCCTGAGGGGGCGCCTCGAGGATACGCAGTATTTT. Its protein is CASLRGRLEDTQYF.

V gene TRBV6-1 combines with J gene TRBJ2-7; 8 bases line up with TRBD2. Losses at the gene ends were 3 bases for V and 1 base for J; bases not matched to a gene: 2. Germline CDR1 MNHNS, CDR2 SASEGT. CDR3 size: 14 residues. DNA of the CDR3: TGTGCCAGCAGTGATTTAGCGGGATCCTACGAGCAGTACTTC. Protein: CASSDLAGSYEQYF.

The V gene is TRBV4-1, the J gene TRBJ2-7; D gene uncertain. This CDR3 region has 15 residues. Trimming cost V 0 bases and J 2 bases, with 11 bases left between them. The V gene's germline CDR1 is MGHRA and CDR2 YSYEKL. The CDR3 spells CASSQDQSQAYEQYF. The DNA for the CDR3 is TGCGCCAGCAGCCAAGATCAATCGCAGGCCTACGAGCAGTACTTC.

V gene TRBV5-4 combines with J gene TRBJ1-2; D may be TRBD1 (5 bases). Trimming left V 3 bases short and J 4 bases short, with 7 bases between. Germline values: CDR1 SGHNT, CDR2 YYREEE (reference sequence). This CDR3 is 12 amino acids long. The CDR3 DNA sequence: TGTGCCAGCAGCTCGGACACCTATGGCTACACCTTC. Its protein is CASSSDTYGYTF.

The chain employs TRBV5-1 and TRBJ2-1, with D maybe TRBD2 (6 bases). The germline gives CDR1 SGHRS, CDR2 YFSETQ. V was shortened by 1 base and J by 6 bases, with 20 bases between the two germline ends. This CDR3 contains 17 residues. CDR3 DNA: TGCGCCAGCAGCTTGAAAGTCATAGGAGGGATTCTCAATGAGCAGTTCTTC. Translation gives CASSLKVIGGILNEQFF.

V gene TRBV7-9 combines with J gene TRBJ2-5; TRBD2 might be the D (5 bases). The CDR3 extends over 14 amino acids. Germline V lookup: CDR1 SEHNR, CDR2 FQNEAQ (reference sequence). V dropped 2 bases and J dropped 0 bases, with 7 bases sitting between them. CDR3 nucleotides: TGTGCCAGCAGCTTAAGGGAGTACCAAGAGACCCAGTACTTC. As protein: CASSLREYQETQYF.

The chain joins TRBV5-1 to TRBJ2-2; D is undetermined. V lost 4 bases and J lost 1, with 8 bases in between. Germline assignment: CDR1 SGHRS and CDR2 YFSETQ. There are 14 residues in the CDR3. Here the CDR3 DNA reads TGCGCCAGCAGCGTGCTAGAGAACACCGGGGAGCTGTTTTTT. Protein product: CASSVLENTGELFF.

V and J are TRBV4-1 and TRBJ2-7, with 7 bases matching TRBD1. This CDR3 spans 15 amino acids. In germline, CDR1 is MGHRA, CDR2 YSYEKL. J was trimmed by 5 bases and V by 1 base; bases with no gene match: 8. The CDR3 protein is CASSQGRDSTHEQYF. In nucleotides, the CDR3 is TGCGCCAGCAGCCAAGGCCGGGACAGTACACACGAGCAGTACTTC.

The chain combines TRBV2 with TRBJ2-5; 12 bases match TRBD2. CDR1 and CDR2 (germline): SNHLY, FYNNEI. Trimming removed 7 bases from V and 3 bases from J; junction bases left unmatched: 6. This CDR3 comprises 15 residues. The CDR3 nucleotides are TGTGCCAGCATCAGGAGGACTAGCGGGGAAGAGACCCAGTACTTC. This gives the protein CASIRRTSGEETQYF.

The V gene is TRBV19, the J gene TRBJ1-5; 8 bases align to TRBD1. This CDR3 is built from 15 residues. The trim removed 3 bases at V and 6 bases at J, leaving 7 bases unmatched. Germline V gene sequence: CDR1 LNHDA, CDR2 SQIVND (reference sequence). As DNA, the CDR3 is TGTGCCAGTAGTATCCTTGTTCAGGGGGCTCAGCCCCAGCATTTT. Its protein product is CASSILVQGAQPQHF.

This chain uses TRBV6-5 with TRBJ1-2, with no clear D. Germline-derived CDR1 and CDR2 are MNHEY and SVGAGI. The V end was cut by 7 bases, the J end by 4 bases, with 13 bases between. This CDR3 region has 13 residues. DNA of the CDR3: TGTGCCAGCATGGAGGGTCGAGGCTATGGCTACACCTTC. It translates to CASMEGRGYGYTF.

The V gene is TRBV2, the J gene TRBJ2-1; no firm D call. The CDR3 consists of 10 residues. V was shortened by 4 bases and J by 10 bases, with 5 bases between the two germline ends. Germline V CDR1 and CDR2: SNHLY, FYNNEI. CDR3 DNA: TGTGCCAGCAGTGTACGGGAGCAGTTCTTC. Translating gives CASSVREQFF.

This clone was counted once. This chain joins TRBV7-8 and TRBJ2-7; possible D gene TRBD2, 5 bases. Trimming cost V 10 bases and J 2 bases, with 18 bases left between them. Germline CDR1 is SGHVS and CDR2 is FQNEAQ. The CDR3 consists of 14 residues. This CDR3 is CATSTRGRTYEQYF. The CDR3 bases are TGTGCCACATCGACCCGGGGTAGAACCTACGAGCAGTACTTC.